These T cell receptor beta chains were read from a single sample in a study of blood T cell repertoires in COVID-19. Sequencing used immunoSEQ multiplex PCR; TCRdb keeps in-frame clones, though not all of them. The sample comprises around 170,000 clones, roughly 70% of which are singletons, and 3% rests with the top ten. The sample taken for sequencing was peripheral blood. All receptors come from a woman aged 80 or over with acute or convalescent COVID-19. Each CDR3 is given with its conserved first and last residue. D genes are given only for firm matches. The size entry is marked missing in some rows and otherwise reads once, few, many or a size class.

V gene	J gene	D gene	clone size	CDR3 protein	CDR3 DNA
TRBV18	TRBJ1-4	TRBD1	NA	CASSPGQGKSEKLFF	TGTGCCAGCTCACCGGGACAGGGTAAAAGTGAAAAACTGTTTTTT
TRBV3-1/TRBV3-2	TRBJ2-4	TRBD2	NA	CASSQQLAAIQYF	TGTGCCAGCAGCCAACAACTAGCGGCCATTCAGTACTTC
TRBV5-1	TRBJ2-7	NA	NA	CASSLAANSYEQYF	TGCGCCAGCAGCTTGGCTGCGAATTCCTACGAGCAGTACTTC
TRBV6-2/TRBV6-3	TRBJ2-3	NA	NA	CASSYSSNTQYF	TGTGCCAGCAGTTACAGTAGTAATACGCAGTATTTT
TRBV28	TRBJ1-2	TRBD1	NA	CASEQGASVNYGYTF	TGTGCCAGTGAACAGGGGGCGTCAGTAAACTATGGCTACACCTTC
TRBV6-6	TRBJ1-6	NA	NA	CASSHSRDQNYNSPLHF	TGTGCCAGCAGTCACAGCCGAGACCAAAATTATAATTCACCCCTCCACTTT
TRBV4-2	TRBJ2-3	TRBD1	NA	CASSQDIQGASHFTDTQYF	TGTGCCAGCAGCCAAGATATCCAGGGGGCATCACATTTCACAGATACGCAGTATTTT
TRBV28	TRBJ2-5	TRBD1	NA	CATVGQGRETQYF	TGTGCCACCGTCGGACAGGGGAGAGAGACCCAGTACTTC
TRBV19	TRBJ1-5	NA	NA	CASSIDSGGGSNQPQHF	TGTGCCAGTAGTATAGATTCGGGGGGCGGAAGCAATCAGCCCCAGCATTTT
TRBV6-5	TRBJ1-5	NA	NA	CASSITGGSNQPQHF	TGTGCCAGCAGTATAACAGGCGGTAGCAATCAGCCCCAGCATTTT
TRBV5-1	TRBJ2-7	NA	NA	CASSYQTSGIPYEQYF	TGCGCCAGCAGCTACCAGACTAGTGGGATACCTTACGAGCAGTACTTC
TRBV30	TRBJ1-4	NA	NA	CAWSVRGVGYEKLFF	TGTGCCTGGAGTGTACGGGGGGTAGGGTATGAAAAACTGTTTTTT
TRBV21-1	TRBJ2-7	NA	NA	CASSKPWDSPEGSYEQYF	TGTGCCAGCAGCAAGCCCTGGGACAGCCCAGAGGGGTCCTACGAGCAGTACTTC
TRBV10-3	TRBJ1-5	TRBD1	NA	CAISERGTDSNQPQHF	TGTGCCATCAGTGAGCGCGGGACAGATAGCAATCAGCCCCAGCATTTT
TRBV6-2/TRBV6-3	TRBJ2-3	NA	NA	CASSYISDTQYF	TGTGCCAGCAGTTACATATCAGATACGCAGTATTTT
TRBV19	TRBJ2-6	NA	NA	CASSIGPSGANVLTF	TGTGCCAGTAGTATAGGTCCTTCCGGGGCCAACGTCCTGACTTTC
TRBV29-1	TRBJ2-3	TRBD2	NA	CSVATGTSSTDTQYF	TGCAGCGTGGCAACCGGGACTAGTAGCACAGATACGCAGTATTTT
TRBV5-1	TRBJ2-2	NA	NA	CASSPLPLGGGTGELFF	TGCGCCAGCAGCCCTCTCCCACTGGGGGGAGGCACCGGGGAGCTGTTTTTT
TRBV27	TRBJ2-3	TRBD2	NA	CASSSTGTSLTDTQYF	TGTGCCAGCAGTTCGACCGGGACTAGTCTCACAGATACGCAGTATTTT
TRBV27	TRBJ1-5	NA	NA	CASSLFVSNQPQHF	TGTGCCAGCAGTTTATTCGTTAGCAATCAGCCCCAGCATTTT
TRBV7-2	TRBJ2-3	TRBD1	NA	CASNPQGQITDTQYF	TGTGCCAGCAACCCGCAGGGACAGATCACAGATACGCAGTATTTT
TRBV4-1	TRBJ1-5	TRBD1	NA	CASSQAGGSHSNQPQHF	TGCGCCAGCAGCCAAGCAGGGGGTAGCCATAGCAATCAGCCCCAGCATTTT
TRBV5-5	TRBJ1-4	NA	NA	CASSVQGSVNEKLFF	TGTGCCAGCAGCGTCCAGGGGAGTGTTAATGAAAAACTGTTTTTT
TRBV28	TRBJ2-7	TRBD1	NA	CASSLLPTGQAYEQYF	TGTGCCAGCAGTTTATTGCCCACGGGACAGGCCTACGAGCAGTACTTC
TRBV5-1	TRBJ1-5	NA	NA	CASSMDGMGNQPQHF	TGCGCCAGCAGCATGGACGGGATGGGCAATCAGCCCCAGCATTTT
TRBV10-3	TRBJ2-1	NA	NA	CAISGVGDSRAYEQFF	TGTGCCATCAGTGGCGTGGGGGACTCTAGGGCTTATGAGCAGTTCTTC
TRBV27	TRBJ1-1	NA	NA	CASTDRPNTEAFF	TGTGCCAGTACGGACAGACCGAACACTGAAGCTTTCTTT
TRBV2	TRBJ1-5	NA	few	CASSKERDQPQHF	TGTGCCAGCAGCAAAGAACGGGATCAGCCCCAGCATTTT
TRBV10-2	TRBJ1-1	TRBD1	few	CASSDRRTGQSSTEAFF	TGCGCCAGCAGTGACCGCAGGACAGGACAGTCGAGCACTGAAGCTTTCTTT
TRBV5-1	TRBJ2-1	TRBD1	NA	CASSFTGGNEQFF	TGCGCCAGCAGCTTTACAGGGGGCAATGAGCAGTTCTTC
TRBV4-3	TRBJ1-1	NA	NA	CASSQDRGGTEAFF	TGCGCCAGCAGCCAAGATCGGGGGGGGACTGAAGCTTTCTTT